The 10 T cell receptor beta chains below all came from one sample that was sequenced in a study of shared clonotypes between healthy human individuals (TCRdb year 2020). Receptor libraries were prepared by the immunoSEQ multiplex PCR assay. This immuneACCESS table, as held by TCRdb, lists in-frame sequences with V and J called but not all clones. Of the missing ones, under half trace to an unresolved V gene in checked studies; the others have no known cause. This sample has roughly 2.2 million clones in its table, and less than 95% of those were observed once. The ten largest clonotypes hold approximately 0.4% of the sample. The sequenced sample consisted of naive CD4+ T cells from PBMCs. The intended sense of this specimen's cell subset or site label: CD45RA+ positively selected. Source of these receptors: a man between 18 and 29 years old in good health. Some clones in this sample may be carry-over from other donors' samples.

The V call is TRBV25-1, the J call TRBJ2-1; 12 bases map to TRBD2. The CDR3 covers 15 residues. Trimming cost V 6 bases and J 3 bases; bases outside gene matches: 3. The germline CDR1 and CDR2 sequences are MGHDK and SYGVNS. The CDR3 reads CASRTSGRNYNEQFF. The CDR3 nucleotides read TGTGCCAGCAGGACTAGCGGGAGAAACTACAATGAGCAGTTCTTC.

A few counts support this clone. The same CDR3 also results from other DNA sequences found in this sample. The chain joins TRBV5-1 to TRBJ1-1; 10 bases are a match to TRBD1. The V and J ends lost 0 bases and 2 bases, in that order; junction bases with no gene match: 1. The CDR3 runs 15 residues. Germline CDR1 and CDR2: SGHRS and YFSETQ. DNA of the CDR3: TGCGCCAGCAGCTTGGGGGACAGGGGTAACACTGAAGCTTTCTTT. This translates into CASSLGDRGNTEAFF.

The chain links TRBV7-9 to TRBJ1-4; D may be TRBD1 (6 bases). Between the trimmed V and J ends, which lost 1 base and 8 bases, there was a span of 14 bases. This CDR3 spans 15 amino acids. Germline values: CDR1 SEHNR, CDR2 FQNEAQ (reference sequence). CDR3 bases: TGTGCCAGCAGCTTAGTGTACAGGGAAAGAGAAAAACTGTTTTTT. It is translated as CASSLVYREREKLFF.

The chain has TRBV7-2 and TRBJ2-1, with D perhaps given as TRBD1 or TRBD2 (5 bases each). V dropped 8 bases and J dropped 0 bases, with 14 bases sitting between them. Germline V CDR1 and CDR2: SGHTA, FQGNSA. The CDR3 is made up of 15 amino acids. The CDR3 loop is CASQTGTSSYNEQFF. The CDR3 DNA reads TGTGCCAGCCAGACTGGGACGAGCTCCTACAATGAGCAGTTCTTC.

The chain has TRBV30 and TRBJ1-4, with D unclear. The ends were cut back, 3 bases at V and 0 bases at J, with 20 bases in the middle. Germline V gene sequence: CDR1 GTSNPN, CDR2 SVGIG (reference sequence). The CDR3 has 18 residues. The CDR3 DNA sequence: TGTGCCTGGAGGACCAGACAAGTCACCTTTGCAACTAATGAAAAACTGTTTTTT. Translating gives CAWRTRQVTFATNEKLFF.

This rearrangement joins TRBV15 to TRBJ2-5; 9 nucleotides agree with TRBD2. The germline CDR1 and CDR2 sequences are LNHNV and YYDKDF (reference sequence). Trimming took 3 bases from V and 5 from J; bases not matched to a gene: 4. This CDR3 has 14 residues. The CDR3 DNA reads as TGTGCCACCAGCAGGGGGACTAGCAAGGAGACCCAGTACTTC. Translated, it gives CATSRGTSKETQYF.

This chain uses TRBV28 with TRBJ1-5; D remains ambiguous. Trimming pared 2 bases from V and 2 bases from J, leaving 10 bases between. CDR3 size: 15 residues. Germline V gene sequence: CDR1 MDHEN, CDR2 SYDVKM. The CDR3 loop reads CASSLNPSGNQPQHF. CDR3 bases: TGTGCCAGCAGTTTAAACCCCTCGGGCAATCAGCCCCAGCATTTT.

The J gene is TRBJ2-2, the V gene TRBV10-3, with TRBD1 identical over 7 bases. There are 15 residues in the CDR3. The germline V gene has CDR1 ENHRY and CDR2 SYGVKD. V lost 6 bases to trimming and J lost 3 bases; unmatched junction nucleotides: 7. In DNA, the CDR3 is TGTGCCATCAGGGGAGACAGGGTGGACACCGGGGAGCTGTTTTTT. It encodes CAIRGDRVDTGELFF.

V gene TRBV14 combines with J gene TRBJ2-1; D perhaps matches TRBD1 (6 bases). V was trimmed by 4 bases and J by 9 bases, leaving 13 bases between them. The CDR3 consists of 13 residues. Germline V lookup: CDR1 SGHDN, CDR2 FVKESK. The CDR3 region has the DNA TGTGCCAGCAGCCTCCCACGAGGGGGTGAGCAGTTCTTC. Translated, it gives CASSLPRGGEQFF.

The V gene is TRBV7-2, the J gene TRBJ2-1; the match to TRBD2 covers 9 bases. The CDR3 extends over 15 amino acids. V lost 5 bases and J lost 1; bases outside the gene matches: 3. Germline CDR1 SGHTA, CDR2 FQGNSA. CDR3 in amino acids: CASSPGLASYNEQFF. CDR3 sequence (DNA): TGTGCCAGCAGCCCGGGACTAGCTTCCTACAATGAGCAGTTCTTC.